The next 24 T cell receptor beta chains were all read from a single sample in a study of T cell responses to AZD1222 COVID-19 vaccine. The protocol was immunoSEQ multiplex PCR, while the TCRdb copy is restricted to in-frame clones and leaves out a portion. The data hold around 80,000 clones, with 70% to 90% observed a single time. The sample was peripheral blood, taken 28 days after the second AZD1222 dose. These receptors all come from an adult who received the AZD1222 COVID-19 vaccine.

This chain connects TRBV14 to TRBJ1-1; D remains unclear. Germline CDR1 is SGHDN and CDR2 is FVKESK. The CDR3 spans 11 residues. V was clipped by 1 base and J by 5 bases, with 2 bases between them. The CDR3 DNA follows: TGTGCCAGCAGCCAAGGAACTGAAGCTTTCTTT. Translation gives CASSQGTEAFF.

The rearrangement joins TRBV7-8 to TRBJ2-1; TRBD2 might be the D (6 bases). CDR3 length: 16 amino acids. Germline-derived CDR1 and CDR2 are SGHVS and FQNEAQ. V shed 1 base and J shed 10 bases, with 20 bases lying between them. CDR3 DNA: TGTGCCAGCAGCTTAGAAATGTCCCCGACTAGACGGGAGCAGTTCTTC. It encodes CASSLEMSPTRREQFF.

The gene calls are TRBV19 and TRBJ1-5; 7 positions match TRBD1. The CDR3 covers 14 residues. The trim removed 10 bases at V and 2 bases at J, leaving 8 bases unmatched. Germline V lookup: CDR1 LNHDA, CDR2 SQIVND (reference sequence). The CDR3 region is CATRQGLGNQPQHF. CDR3 DNA: TGTGCCACGAGACAGGGATTGGGCAATCAGCCCCAGCATTTT.

For the CDR3, the DNA is TGTGCCAGCAGTTACACTACAGGGGTAAGTCAGCCCCAGCATTTT. This encodes CASSYTTGVSQPQHF. The gene calls are TRBV6-2 or TRBV6-3 and TRBJ1-5; 7 bases align to TRBD1. The CDR3 runs 15 residues. The V gene's germline CDR1 is MNHEY and CDR2 SVGEGT. V lost 2 bases to trimming and J lost 6 bases; unmatched junction nucleotides: 7.

This clone is medium-sized within its sample. CDR3 bases: TGTGCCAGTAGTCCTACAGGGCCCGGTCAGCCCCAGCATTTT. Its protein is CASSPTGPGQPQHF. The V call is TRBV19, the J call TRBJ1-5, with TRBD1 as a possible D gene (6 bases). The CDR3 covers 14 residues. Germline-derived CDR1 and CDR2 are LNHDA and SQIVND (reference sequence). The V gene lost 5 bases and the J gene lost 6 bases, with 14 bases spanning the gap.

The chain employs TRBV28 and TRBJ1-4; no reliable D call. Trimming took off 5 bases at V and 0 bases at J, with 19 bases between the two ends. CDR3 size: 18 residues. Germline CDR1 reads MDHEN; CDR2 reads SYDVKM. CDR3 residues: CASSHDELSAATNEKLFF. In nucleotides, the CDR3 is TGTGCCAGCAGTCATGACGAGCTTTCCGCCGCAACTAATGAAAAACTGTTTTTT.

V usage is TRBV28 and J usage is TRBJ1-1; no firm D call. The CDR3 contains 11 residues. V was trimmed by 5 bases and J by 2 bases, leaving 3 bases between them. Per germline, CDR1 MDHEN and CDR2 SYDVKM. DNA for the CDR3: TGTGCCAGCAGTACCAACACTGAAGCTTTCTTT. Translated: CASSTNTEAFF.

V is TRBV19 and J is TRBJ2-2; either TRBD1 or TRBD2 may supply D (7 bases each). The V gene lost 10 bases and the J gene lost 1 base, with 16 bases spanning the gap. The CDR3 runs to 15 residues. Per the germline V gene, CDR1 is LNHDA and CDR2 is SQIVND (reference sequence). The DNA of the CDR3 is TGTGCCACAGGGGGGGAGGGGATGAACACCGGGGAGCTGTTTTTT. Its protein product is CATGGEGMNTGELFF. The variable domain in full, completed from reference TRBV19 and TRBJ2-2, reads DGGITQSPKYLFRKEGQNVTLSCEQNLNHDAMYWYRQDPGQGLRLIYYSQIVNDFQKGDIAEGYSVSREKKESFPLTVTSAQKNPTAFYLCATGGEGMNTGELFFGEGSRLTVL.

V and J are TRBV4-1 and TRBJ2-1, with TRBD1 matching 7 bases. CDR3 size: 17 residues. Germline V CDR1 and CDR2: MGHRA, YSYEKL. V shed 0 bases, J shed 3 bases, and the junction held 8 bases outside the gene matches. The CDR3 DNA is TGCGCCAGCAGCCAAGATTGGCGGGCAGGGGGCTACAATGAGCAGTTCTTC. Translated, it gives CASSQDWRAGGYNEQFF.

The V gene is TRBV19, the J gene TRBJ1-5, with TRBD1 matching 9 bases. Per germline, CDR1 LNHDA and CDR2 SQIVND (reference sequence). V lost 3 bases and J lost 3; bases outside the gene matches: 3. The CDR3 is 15 residues long. The CDR3 sequence: CASSMTGGNNQPQHF. In nucleotides, the CDR3 is TGTGCCAGTAGTATGACAGGGGGGAACAATCAGCCCCAGCATTTT.

The rearrangement links TRBV19 to TRBJ2-5, with no clear D. Germline V gene data show CDR1 as LNHDA and CDR2 as SQIVND (reference sequence). This CDR3 spans 11 amino acids. V was cut by 5 bases and J by 4 bases, with 5 bases left in between. The CDR3 reads CASSDLETQYF. DNA of the CDR3: TGTGCCAGTAGTGATTTAGAGACCCAGTACTTC.

The chain uses TRBV5-1 and TRBJ1-1; tentative D call: TRBD1 (5 bases). Germline V gives CDR1 SGHRS, CDR2 YFSETQ. V gave up 0 bases and J gave up 3 bases, with 12 bases separating them. This CDR3 has 15 amino acids. The CDR3: CASSLVSGRYTEAFF. DNA of the CDR3: TGCGCCAGCAGCTTGGTTTCAGGGAGGTACACTGAAGCTTTCTTT.

The chain employs TRBV19 and TRBJ1-3; D possibly corresponds to TRBD1 (5 bases). Germline V lookup: CDR1 LNHDA, CDR2 SQIVND (reference sequence). The CDR3 length is 15 residues. V was cut by 3 bases and J by 0 bases, with 9 bases left in between. The CDR3 sequence: CASSMGTLSGNTIYF. DNA for the CDR3: TGTGCCAGTAGTATGGGGACCCTCTCTGGAAACACCATATATTTT.

The chain recombines TRBV5-1 with TRBJ1-2; 8 bases are shared with TRBD1. Germline values: CDR1 SGHRS, CDR2 YFSETQ. The junction had 8 bases not matched to a gene; V was cut back by 4 bases and J by 6 bases. The length of the CDR3 is 14 residues. CDR3 in amino acids: CASSNTGGKDGYTF. The CDR3 DNA sequence: TGCGCCAGCAGCAACACAGGGGGAAAGGATGGCTACACCTTC. Combining the CDR3 with reference TRBV5-1 and TRBJ1-2 gives the whole variable domain KAGVTQTPRYLIKTRGQQVTLSCSPISGHRSVSWYQQTPGQGLQFLFEYFSETQRNKGNFPGRFSGRQFSNSRSEMNVSTLELGDSALYLCASSNTGGKDGYTFGSGTRLTVV.

V and J are TRBV27 and TRBJ1-2, with 9 bases aligning to TRBD1. With 5 bases clipped from V and 9 bases from J, the junction kept 16 bases outside the gene matches. Germline V gene sequence: CDR1 MNHEY, CDR2 SMNVEV (reference sequence). The CDR3 sequence is 16 residues long. This CDR3 reads CASSTYTGTGLGSYTF. Here the CDR3 DNA reads TGTGCCAGCAGTACTTACACCGGGACAGGGTTAGGGAGCTACACCTTC.

V and J are TRBV5-1 and TRBJ2-5; 9 nucleotides match TRBD1. Germline V gene sequence: CDR1 SGHRS, CDR2 YFSETQ. V dropped 3 bases and J dropped 3; count of bases not matched to a gene: 6. The CDR3 spans 15 residues. The CDR3 sequence is CASSYGGQGEETQYF. Here the CDR3 DNA reads TGCGCCAGCAGCTATGGGGGACAGGGCGAAGAGACCCAGTACTTC.

The chain recombines TRBV19 with TRBJ1-5; a possible D gene is TRBD1 (5 bases). The germline gives CDR1 LNHDA, CDR2 SQIVND (reference sequence). With 5 bases removed from V and 1 base from J, the gap between germline ends came to 15 bases. This CDR3 comprises 16 residues. The CDR3 nucleotides are TGTGCCAGTAGTCTTACTTCCGGGGCCAGCAATCAGCCCCAGCATTTT. Translated, it gives CASSLTSGASNQPQHF.

The V gene is TRBV24-1, the J gene TRBJ2-2; the match to TRBD2 covers 7 bases. Germline V gene data show CDR1 as KGHDR and CDR2 as SFDVKD. V gave up 7 bases and J gave up 0 bases; unmatched junction bases: 4. CDR3 length: 15 amino acids. CDR3 amino acids: CATSGLAANTGELFF. The CDR3 nucleotides read TGTGCCACCAGCGGTCTAGCGGCGAACACCGGGGAGCTGTTTTTT.

The chain is built from TRBV6-5 and TRBJ2-7, with D hard to call. V was trimmed by 4 bases and J by 2 bases, leaving 15 bases between them. Per the germline V gene, CDR1 is MNHEY and CDR2 is SVGAGI. CDR3 length equals 15 residues. CDR3 DNA sequence: TGTGCCAGCAGTTTCTACCCGACACCGACCTACGAGCAGTACTTC. This codes for CASSFYPTPTYEQYF.

V is TRBV5-1 and J is TRBJ2-1, with D perhaps matching TRBD1 or TRBD2 (5 bases each). The CDR3 extends over 15 amino acids. The ends were cut back, 2 bases at V and 4 bases at J, with 13 bases in the middle. Germline V CDR1 and CDR2: SGHRS, YFSETQ. The CDR3 sequence is CASSFLGDEYNEQFF. Here the CDR3 DNA reads TGCGCCAGCAGCTTTCTAGGGGACGAATACAATGAGCAGTTCTTC.

This chain joins TRBV5-1 and TRBJ1-4; D is ambiguous. Germline values: CDR1 SGHRS, CDR2 YFSETQ. V lost 1 base to trimming and J lost 5 bases, with 9 bases between them. The CDR3 covers 14 residues. CDR3 nucleotides: TGCGCCAGCAGCTTGACCCAGGTGAATGAAAAACTGTTTTTT. Residues: CASSLTQVNEKLFF. Using reference TRBV5-1 and TRBJ1-4 for the parts outside the CDR3, the full variable domain is KAGVTQTPRYLIKTRGQQVTLSCSPISGHRSVSWYQQTPGQGLQFLFEYFSETQRNKGNFPGRFSGRQFSNSRSEMNVSTLELGDSALYLCASSLTQVNEKLFFGSGTQLSVL.

The chain recombines TRBV3-1 (or the pseudogene TRBV3-2) with TRBJ2-7; TRBD1 matches at 7 bases. Germline V gene lookup returns CDR1 LGHDT and CDR2 YNNKEL (reference sequence). V was pared by 1 base and J by 0 bases, with 3 bases of the junction left unmatched. The length of the CDR3 is 15 residues. The CDR3 DNA sequence: TGTGCCAGCAGCCAAGTCAGGGGGTCCTCCTACGAGCAGTACTTC. The encoded protein is CASSQVRGSSYEQYF.

The chain employs TRBV7-9 and TRBJ2-7, with TRBD1 identical over 7 bases. Losses at the gene ends were 0 bases for V and 0 bases for J; bases not matched to a gene: 2. CDR1 is SEHNR and CDR2 is FQNEAQ in the germline V gene (reference sequence). CDR3 length equals 15 residues. CDR3 in amino acids: CASSLAGTASYEQYF. Written as DNA, the CDR3 is TGTGCCAGCAGCTTAGCCGGGACAGCCTCCTACGAGCAGTACTTC.

As regards this clone: An end of the junction does not agree with germline; a read error may underlie this. The V gene is TRBV6-6, the J gene TRBJ2-2; D unclear. The germline V gene encodes CDR1 MNHNY and CDR2 SVGAGI (reference sequence). This CDR3 is built from 12 residues. This CDR3 reads CASCYYTGELFF. CDR3 sequence (DNA): TGTGCCAGCTGTTACTACACCGGGGAGCTGTTTTTT.